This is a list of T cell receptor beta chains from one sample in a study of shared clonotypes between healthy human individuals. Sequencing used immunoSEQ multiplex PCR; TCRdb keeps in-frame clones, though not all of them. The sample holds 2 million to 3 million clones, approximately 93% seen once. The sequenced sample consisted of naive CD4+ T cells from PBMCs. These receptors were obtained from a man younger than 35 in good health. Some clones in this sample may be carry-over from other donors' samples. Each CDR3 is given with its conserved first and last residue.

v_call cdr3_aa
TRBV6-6 CASSYAGLYNEQFF
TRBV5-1 CASSLTVATNEKLFF
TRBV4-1 CASSPLAGGPGDTQYF
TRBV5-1 CASSLEGGGHNEQFF
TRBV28 CASSLSLPGPQHF
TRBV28 CASTGQRLNTEAFF
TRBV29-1 CSVQRVDTEAFF
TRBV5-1 CASSPGQVYGYTF
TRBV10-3 CATRGASGNQETQYF
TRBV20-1 CSAGPGDTQYF
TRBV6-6 CASSTGPSGSPLHF
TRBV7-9 CASSLVVGSSYNSPLHF
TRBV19 CASSIGGQTQAAFF
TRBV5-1 CASSLVVGNIQYF
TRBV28 CASSLGGLTEAFF
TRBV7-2 CASSWATGVEQYF
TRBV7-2 CASSASGTLTGHEQYF
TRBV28 CASSGGRETQYF
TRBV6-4 CASSDSFRDSGANVLTF
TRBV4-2 CASSQEHRASSYEQYF
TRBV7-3 CASSLGTTSYNEQFF
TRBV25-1 CASTRGLRQPQHF
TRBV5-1 CASGRRGRGNEQFF
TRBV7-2 CASSLGGSQETQYF
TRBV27 CASKGLASYEQYF
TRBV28 CASITTRAPLPGGEKLFF
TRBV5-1 CASSLSTGAQTEAFF
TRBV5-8 CASSLDGDSNQPQHF
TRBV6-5 CASSSRGRGQPQHF
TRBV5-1 CASSLVTLRGTEAFF
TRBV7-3 CASSPKAGVETQYF
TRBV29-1 CSVGGGPGGLVEQYF
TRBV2 CASVRWGAIREKLFF
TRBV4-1 CASSQDPNQPQHF
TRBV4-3 CASSQVRGPYEQYF
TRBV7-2 CASSPSLFSGANVLTF
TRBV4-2 CASSQDQSGTGELFF
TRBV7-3 CASSPSGGTGELFF
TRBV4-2 CASSLHPGLAGGSSYEQYF
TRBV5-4 CASSPAGRAGDYGYTF
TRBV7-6 CASSLGTSGAPVNEQYF
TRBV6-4 CASSANTWTEAFF